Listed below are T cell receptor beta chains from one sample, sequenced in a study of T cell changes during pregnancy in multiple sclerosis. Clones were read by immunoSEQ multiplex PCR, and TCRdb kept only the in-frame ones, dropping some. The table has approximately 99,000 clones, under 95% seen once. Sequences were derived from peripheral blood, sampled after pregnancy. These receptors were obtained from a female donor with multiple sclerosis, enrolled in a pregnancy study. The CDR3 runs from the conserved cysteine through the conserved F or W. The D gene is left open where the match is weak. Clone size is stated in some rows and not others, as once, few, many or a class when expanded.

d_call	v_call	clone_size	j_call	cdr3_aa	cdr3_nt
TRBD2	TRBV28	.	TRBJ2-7	CASRSRGLAGDYEQYF	TGTGCCAGCAGGTCCCGCGGACTAGCGGGAGACTACGAGCAGTACTTC
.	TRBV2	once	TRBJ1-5	CASSERGGRTEWEPQHF	TGTGCCAGCAGTGAAAGGGGGGGGCGGACTGAATGGGAGCCCCAGCATTTT
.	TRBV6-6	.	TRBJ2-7	CASSLFSEQYF	TGTGCCAGCAGTTTATTTAGCGAGCAGTACTTC
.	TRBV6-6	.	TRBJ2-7	CASSYGAADQYF	TGTGCCAGCAGTTATGGAGCGGCGGATCAGTACTTC
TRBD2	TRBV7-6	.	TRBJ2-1	CASSLLAGGSYNEQFF	TGTGCCAGCAGCTTACTAGCGGGAGGCTCCTACAATGAGCAGTTCTTC
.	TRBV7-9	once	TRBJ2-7	CASSLAYSSYEQYF	TGTGCCAGCAGCTTAGCTTACAGCAGCTACGAGCAGTACTTC
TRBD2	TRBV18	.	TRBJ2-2	CASSPLGSGRVTGELFF	TGTGCCAGCTCACCCCTTGGAAGCGGGAGAGTCACCGGGGAGCTGTTTTTT
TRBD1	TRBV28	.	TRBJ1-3	CASSLMGAGGVNTIYF	TGTGCCAGCAGTCTTATGGGGGCAGGGGGAGTTAACACCATATATTTT
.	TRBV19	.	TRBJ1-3	CASSIRGLRSGNTIYF	TGTGCCAGTAGTATTAGAGGCCTCCGCTCTGGAAACACCATATATTTT
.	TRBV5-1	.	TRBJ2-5	CASSLGSHILQETQYF	TGCGCCAGCAGCTTGGGGTCCCATATACTCCAAGAGACCCAGTACTTC
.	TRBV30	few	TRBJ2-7	CASNFGGYEQYF	TGTGCCTCAAACTTCGGAGGCTACGAGCAGTACTTC